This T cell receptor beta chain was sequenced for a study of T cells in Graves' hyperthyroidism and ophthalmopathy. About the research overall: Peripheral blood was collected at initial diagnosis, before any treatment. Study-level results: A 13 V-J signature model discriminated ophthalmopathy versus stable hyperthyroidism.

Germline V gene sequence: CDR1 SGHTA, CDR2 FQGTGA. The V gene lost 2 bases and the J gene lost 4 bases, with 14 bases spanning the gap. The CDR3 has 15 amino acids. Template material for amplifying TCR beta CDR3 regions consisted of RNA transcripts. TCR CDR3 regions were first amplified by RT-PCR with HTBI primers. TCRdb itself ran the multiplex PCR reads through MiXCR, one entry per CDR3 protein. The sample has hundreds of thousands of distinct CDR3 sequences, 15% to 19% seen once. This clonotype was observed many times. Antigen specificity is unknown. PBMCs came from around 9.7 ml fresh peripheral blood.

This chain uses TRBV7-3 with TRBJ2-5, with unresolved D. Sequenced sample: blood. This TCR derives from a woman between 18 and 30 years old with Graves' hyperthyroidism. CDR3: CASSLGFTGSETQYF. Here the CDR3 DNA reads TGTGCCAGCAGCTTAGGCTTCACGGGCTCAGAGACCCAGTACTTC.